The text below deals with one T cell receptor beta chain. The antigen remains unidentified. The source of the sample is a study of TIL therapy for anti-PD-1-resistant metastatic lung cancer. V was clipped by 7 bases and J by 4 bases; unmatched bases: 9. Germline values: CDR1 MNHEY, CDR2 SMNVEV (reference sequence). The CDR3 is made up of 14 amino acids. The immunoSEQ assay was v3. Sequencing used immunoSEQ multiplex PCR; TCRdb keeps in-frame clones, though not all of them. Of roughly 7,400 clones in the sample, less than 85% were seen once. Study outcomes and limitations: Many TIL product clones were absent from baseline tumor, suggesting clonal contraction.

As to time point: pre-treatment sample, taken before nivolumab and TIL therapy. The tumor samples were excised metastases, mostly pleural nodules or supraclavicular lymph nodes. Patients then received nivolumab; progressors got lymphodepletion, TIL and IL-2. Enrollment ran from October 2017 to early 2020. The specimen was tumor tissue, collected at baseline. This receptor was obtained from a person between 25 and 79 years old with non-small cell lung cancer. The chain joins TRBV27 to TRBJ1-1, with 7 bases matching TRBD1. In DNA, the CDR3 is TGTGCCAGCAACCCGGACAGGTTGGGCACTGAAGCTTTCTTT. Its protein product is CASNPDRLGTEAFF.